The source of this T cell receptor beta chain is a study of Ad26.COV2.S vaccination and SARS-CoV-2 variants. Clones were read by immunoSEQ multiplex PCR, and TCRdb kept only the in-frame ones, dropping some. This table has roughly 420,000 clones, 89% appearing once. V was cut by 1 base and J by 6 bases, with 12 bases left in between. CDR1 is MGHRA, CDR2 YSYEKL, per germline. The CDR3 covers 15 residues. Treatment noted: about 20 received Ad26.COV2.S at low or high dose, single or two shots; about 5 received placebo; per-sample allocation not given. Day 63 after the first injection of vaccine or placebo was the sampling time. Cohort 1b enrolled adults aged 18-55 years in Boston.

J is TRBJ2-2 and V is TRBV4-1; a weak D match, TRBD2 (5 bases). The receptor was derived from a person between 18 and 59 years old who received the Ad26.COV2.S COVID-19 vaccine or a placebo. The sample in question was peripheral blood, obtained in a trial of Ad26.COV2.S vaccine versus placebo. The CDR3 here is CASSQVHLGAGELFF. CDR3 in DNA: TGCGCCAGCAGCCAAGTTCACCTCGGGGCCGGGGAGCTGTTTTTT.